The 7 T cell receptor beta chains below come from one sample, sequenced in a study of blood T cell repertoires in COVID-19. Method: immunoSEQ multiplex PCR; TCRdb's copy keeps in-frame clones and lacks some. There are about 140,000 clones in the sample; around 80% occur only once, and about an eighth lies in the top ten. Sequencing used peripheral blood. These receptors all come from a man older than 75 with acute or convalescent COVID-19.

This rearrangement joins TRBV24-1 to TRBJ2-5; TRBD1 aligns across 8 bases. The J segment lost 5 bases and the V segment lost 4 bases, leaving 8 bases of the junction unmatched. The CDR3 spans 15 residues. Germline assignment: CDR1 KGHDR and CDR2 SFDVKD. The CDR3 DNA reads TGTGCCACCAGTGACCAGGACAGGGCCTGGGAGACCCAGTACTTC. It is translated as CATSDQDRAWETQYF.

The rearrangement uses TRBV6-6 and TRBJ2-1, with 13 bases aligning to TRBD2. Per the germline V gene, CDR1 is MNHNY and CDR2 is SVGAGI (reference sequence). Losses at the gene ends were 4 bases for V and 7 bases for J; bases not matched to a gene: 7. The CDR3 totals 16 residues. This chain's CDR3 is CASSSRTSGGPNEQFF. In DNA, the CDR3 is TGTGCCAGCAGTTCACGGACTAGCGGGGGACCTAATGAGCAGTTCTTC.

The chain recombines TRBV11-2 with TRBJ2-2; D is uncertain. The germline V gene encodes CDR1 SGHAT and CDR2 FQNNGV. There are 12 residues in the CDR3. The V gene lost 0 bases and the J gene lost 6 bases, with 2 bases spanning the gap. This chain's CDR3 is CASSLDAGELFF. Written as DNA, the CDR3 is TGTGCCAGCAGCTTAGACGCCGGGGAGCTGTTTTTT. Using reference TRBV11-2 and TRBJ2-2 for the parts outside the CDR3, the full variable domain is EAGVAQSPRYKIIEKRQSVAFWCNPISGHATLYWYQQILGQGPKLLIQFQNNGVVDDSQLPKDRFSAERLKGVDSTLKIQPAKLEDSAVYLCASSLDAGELFFGEGSRLTVL.

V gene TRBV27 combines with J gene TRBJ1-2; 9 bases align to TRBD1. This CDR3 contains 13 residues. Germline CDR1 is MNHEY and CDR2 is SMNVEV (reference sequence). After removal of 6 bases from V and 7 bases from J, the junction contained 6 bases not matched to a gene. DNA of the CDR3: TGTGCCAGCAGAGACGGGACAGGGTTTGGCTACACCTTC. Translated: CASRDGTGFGYTF.

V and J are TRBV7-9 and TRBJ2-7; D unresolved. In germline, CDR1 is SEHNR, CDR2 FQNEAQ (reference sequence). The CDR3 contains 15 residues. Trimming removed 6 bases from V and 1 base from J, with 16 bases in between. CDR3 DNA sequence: TGTGCCAGCAGTCCCCCCGGTCGAGGTTCCTACGAGCAGTACTTC. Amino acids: CASSPPGRGSYEQYF.

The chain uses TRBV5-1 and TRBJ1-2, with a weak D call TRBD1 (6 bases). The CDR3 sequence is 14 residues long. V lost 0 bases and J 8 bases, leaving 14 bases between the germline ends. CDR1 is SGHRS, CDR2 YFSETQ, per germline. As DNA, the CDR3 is TGCGCCAGCAGCTTGGGACCCAGGGGTCAGGGCTACACCTTC. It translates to CASSLGPRGQGYTF.

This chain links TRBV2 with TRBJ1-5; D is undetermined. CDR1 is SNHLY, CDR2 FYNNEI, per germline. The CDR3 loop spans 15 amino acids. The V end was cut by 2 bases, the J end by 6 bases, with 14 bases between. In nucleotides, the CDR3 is TGTGCCAGCAGTGAACAACCTTCGAGCGTTCAGCCCCAGCATTTT. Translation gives CASSEQPSSVQPQHF.